The clone carrying this T cell receptor beta chain is a singleton in its sample. Its antigen is currently unknown. The data were produced by immunoSEQ multiplex PCR, yet TCRdb's version contains in-frame clones alone and is incomplete. The data show about 98,000 clones, approximately 84% seen once. Germline V gene data show CDR1 as ENHRY and CDR2 as SYGVKD. The trim removed 3 bases at V and 3 bases at J, leaving 4 bases unmatched. The CDR3 extends over 15 amino acids. The record originates from a study of T cell responses to AZD1222 COVID-19 vaccine. The wider study: Researchers grouped second doses given at about 4 or about 12 weeks into one pool. Regarding the study as a whole: Clonal diversity was possibly underestimated; the donors were predominantly white British and more often female. At 160-218 and 743-854, vaccine-associated CD4 TCRs were dominant, and they spanned spike. Spike-specific TCR breadth rose after two AZD1222 doses, and depth rose as well.

This chain uses TRBV10-3 with TRBJ2-3; TRBD2 matches 9 bases. This clonotype was sampled from an adult in good health. The sample here was peripheral blood, taken on day 0 of AZD1222 vaccination. CDR3 residues: CAISDKRGETDTQYF. The DNA of the CDR3 is TGTGCCATCAGTGATAAGCGGGGGGAGACAGATACGCAGTATTTT.